The T cell receptor (beta chain) described here comes from a study of T cells in Graves' hyperthyroidism and ophthalmopathy. On this clonotype: One end of the junction varies from germline; a read error may be responsible.

The CDR3 runs 16 residues. Per germline, CDR1 LNHDA and CDR2 SQIVND (reference sequence). From RNA transcripts, TCR beta CDR3 regions were amplified. The study used the HTBI primer set for a first-round RT-PCR of the TCR CDR3. TCRdb re-derived calls from the multiplex PCR reads in MiXCR, one entry per CDR3 protein. This sample has around 480,000 distinct CDR3 sequences, with approximately 14% found just once. Sequencing was carried out using blood. The chain links TRBV19 to TRBJ2-1; 11 bases are shared with TRBD2. This receptor was taken from a woman aged 18-29 years with Graves' hyperthyroidism. The CDR3 DNA follows: TGTGCCGGTAGTCCGACCGGGACTAGCGGAGACAATGAGCAGTTCTTC. It translates to CAGSPTGTSGDNEQFF. Based on the CDR3 plus reference TRBV19 and TRBJ2-1, the full variable domain is DGGITQSPKYLFRKEGQNVTLSCEQNLNHDAMYWYRQDPGQGLRLIYYSQIVNDFQKGDIAEGYSVSREKKESFPLTVTSAQKNPTAFYLCAGSPTGTSGDNEQFFGPGTRLTVL.